The subject of this entry is one T cell receptor beta chain. This sample is part of a study of blood T cell repertoires in COVID-19. Background on the study: There were acute and convalescent COVID-19 samples, and they came from the United States, Italy and Spain. From T cells, B-cell-depleted T cells, or PBMCs came the material, which was cDNA or gDNA.

Under the authors' procedure: Reference gene primer amplification gave estimated nucleated cell counts. Repertoires were generated with immunoSEQ multiplex PCR, while TCRdb's copy carries only in-frame clones and drops some. V and J calls and clone size are as listed in that table; D and trimming were resolved from the DNA. The sample yields roughly 280,000 clones, about 88% seen once. The CDR3 is made up of 12 amino acids. Trimming cost V 0 bases and J 10 bases, with 9 bases left between them. Germline assignment: CDR1 KGHDR and CDR2 SFDVKD. The sequence derives from a young man with active or convalescent COVID-19. The chain carries TRBV24-1 and TRBJ2-7; D gene unclear. The sequenced sample consisted of peripheral blood. The chain's CDR3 is CATSDLSSLQYF. The CDR3 DNA is TGTGCCACCAGTGATTTGTCCTCGCTACAGTACTTC.